Following are 5 T cell receptor beta chains from one sample sequenced in a study of blood T cell repertoires in COVID-19 (dated by TCRdb to about 2020). The library was generated by the immunoSEQ multiplex PCR assay. The source is immuneACCESS, and TCRdb retained only in-frame sequences with V and J called. Part of the clones is not carried over; for the studies checked, unresolved V genes explain less than half of this, and the remainder is unexplained. This sample is represented by 150,000 to 180,000 clones; more than 80% of them were singletons. Roughly 14% of the sample goes to the ten largest clones. The specimen sequenced was peripheral blood. The source is a woman aged 40 to 50 with acute or convalescent COVID-19.

This sequence joins TRBV19 and TRBJ2-1; tentatively, D is TRBD1 (6 bases). The CDR3 runs 14 residues. The V gene lost 4 bases and the J gene lost 5 bases, with 12 bases spanning the gap. Germline V gene lookup returns CDR1 LNHDA and CDR2 SQIVND (reference sequence). In DNA, the CDR3 is TGTGCCAGTAGTACCCGGGACACCCACAATGAGCAGTTCTTC. It specifies CASSTRDTHNEQFF.

The chain is built from TRBV28 and TRBJ2-3; perhaps TRBD2 as D (5 bases). Germline-derived CDR1 and CDR2 are MDHEN and SYDVKM. The V end lost 7 bases, the J end lost 1 base, and 15 bases lay between the germline ends. This CDR3 spans 15 amino acids. Written as DNA, the CDR3 is TGTGCCAGCACCCCTGGCGGGTACGGCACAGATACGCAGTATTTT. It yields the protein CASTPGGYGTDTQYF.

The chain is built from TRBV7-9 and TRBJ2-2, with a tentative D call TRBD1 (6 bases). Germline CDR1 SEHNR, CDR2 FQNEAQ (reference sequence). Trimming cost V 8 bases and J 0 bases, with 13 bases left between them. The CDR3 covers 15 residues. As DNA, the CDR3 is TGTGCCAGCGCACCGGGACAAACGAACACCGGGGAGCTGTTTTTT. This translates into CASAPGQTNTGELFF.

The V gene is TRBV6-5, the J gene TRBJ2-7; D is possibly TRBD1 (6 bases). CDR1 and CDR2 (germline): MNHEY, SVGAGI. V was shortened by 4 bases and J by 6 bases, with 13 bases between the two germline ends. This CDR3 comprises 13 residues. The CDR3 coding sequence is TGTGCCAGCAGTTTCACACAGGGATCCGAGCAGTACTTC. Translation: CASSFTQGSEQYF.

The chain links TRBV7-3 to TRBJ2-3, with D possibly TRBD1 on 5 matching bases. The CDR3 runs to 14 residues. The V and J ends lost 3 bases and 0 bases respectively, with 7 bases between them. Germline CDR1 SGHTA, CDR2 FQGTGA. CDR3 amino acids: CASSFRASTDTQYF. Written as DNA, the CDR3 is TGTGCCAGCAGCTTCAGGGCTAGCACAGATACGCAGTATTTT.